These 6 T cell receptor beta chains originate from one sample sequenced in a study of OX40 agonist ivuxolimab in advanced cancers. Using immunoSEQ multiplex PCR, the repertoire was profiled, and TCRdb retains in-frame clones only, with some absent. This table has 65,000 to 95,000 clones, roughly nine tenths appearing once. This material consisted of CD4+ or CD8+ T cells sorted from blood, taken in a trial of the OX40 agonist ivuxolimab. These receptors all come from an adult with an advanced solid tumor such as melanoma, head and neck, liver or kidney cancer.

This clone has a handful of counts. The chain links TRBV28 to TRBJ1-5, with TRBD1 as a possible D gene (5 bases). Germline V gene data show CDR1 as MDHEN and CDR2 as SYDVKM. This CDR3 contains 16 residues. V lost 6 bases and J 4 bases, leaving 19 bases between the germline ends. In DNA, the CDR3 is TGTGCCAGCAGCCGACCCGGACAAAGACCTAATCAGCCCCAGCATTTT. It specifies CASSRPGQRPNQPQHF.

The V call is TRBV10-2, the J call TRBJ1-1; 10 positions match TRBD1. Germline loops: CDR1 WSHSY, CDR2 SAAADI. The CDR3 consists of 16 residues. V trimming: 3 bases; J trimming: 4 bases; junction bases outside the gene matches: 8. This chain's CDR3 is CASSDIRTGGLTEAFF. The CDR3 nucleotides are TGCGCCAGCAGTGATATCCGGACAGGGGGTCTCACTGAAGCTTTCTTT.

The rearrangement links TRBV9 to TRBJ2-6; D possibly matches TRBD1 or TRBD2 (5 bases each). The germline gives CDR1 SGDLS, CDR2 YYNGEE. The CDR3 runs to 18 residues. V lost 4 bases and J lost 0, with 17 bases in between. CDR3 DNA: TGTGCCAGCAGCCCCGCGGTGGGACGAACCTCTGGGGCCAACGTCCTGACTTTC. Translating it yields CASSPAVGRTSGANVLTF.

In its sample, this clone was seen once. V is TRBV27 and J is TRBJ2-3, with D unresolved. This CDR3 spans 14 amino acids. V was cut by 5 bases and J by 1 base, with 10 bases left in between. Germline CDR1 and CDR2: MNHEY and SMNVEV (reference sequence). CDR3 sequence: CASSPSSGTDTQYF. In nucleotides, the CDR3 is TGTGCCAGCAGTCCCTCGTCGGGCACAGATACGCAGTATTTT.

The rearrangement uses TRBV28 and TRBJ1-4, with D unresolved. Per germline, CDR1 MDHEN and CDR2 SYDVKM. There are 14 residues in the CDR3. The V gene lost 6 bases and the J gene lost 5 bases, with 13 bases spanning the gap. In DNA form, the CDR3 reads TGTGCCAGCAGGATTCTGAACCGGAATGAAAAACTGTTTTTT. This codes for CASRILNRNEKLFF.

J is TRBJ2-5 and V is TRBV30, with D perhaps TRBD2 (7 bases). Germline V gene sequence: CDR1 GTSNPN, CDR2 SVGIG (reference sequence). Trimming left V 5 bases short and J 9 bases short, with 10 bases between. The CDR3 has 10 residues. The chain's CDR3 is CAWGGAAQYF. The CDR3 DNA sequence: TGTGCCTGGGGGGGGGCGGCCCAGTACTTC.